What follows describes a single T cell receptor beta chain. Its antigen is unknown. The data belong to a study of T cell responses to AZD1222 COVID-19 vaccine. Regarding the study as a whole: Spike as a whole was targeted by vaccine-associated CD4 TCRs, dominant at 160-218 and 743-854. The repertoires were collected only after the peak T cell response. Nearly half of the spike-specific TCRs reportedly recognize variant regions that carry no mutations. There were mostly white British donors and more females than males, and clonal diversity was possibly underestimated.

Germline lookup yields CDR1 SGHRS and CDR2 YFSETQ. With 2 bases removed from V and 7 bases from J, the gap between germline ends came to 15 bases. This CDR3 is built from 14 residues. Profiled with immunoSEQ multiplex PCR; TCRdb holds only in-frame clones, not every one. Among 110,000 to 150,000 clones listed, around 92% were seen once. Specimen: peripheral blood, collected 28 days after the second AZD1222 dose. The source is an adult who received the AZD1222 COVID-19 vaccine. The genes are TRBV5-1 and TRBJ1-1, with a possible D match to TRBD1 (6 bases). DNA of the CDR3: TGCGCCAGCAGCTTATCGACAGGAGCGTTTGAAGCTTTCTTT. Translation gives CASSLSTGAFEAFF.